This TCR beta chain is drawn from a study of identical twins. Study findings and constraints: Instead of following the same donors, the conclusions were based on cross-sectional statistical analysis. Whereas memory repertoires showed no such difference, abundant cord blood beta clonotypes carried fewer insertions. Invariant MAIT and iNKT cells could partly confound zero-insertion analyses.

Each cDNA held unique molecular identifiers, and template switching gave it a universal primer site. TCRdb called the 5' RACE reads again in MiXCR, with one record for every CDR3 protein. The profile shows about 720,000 distinct CDR3 sequences, roughly 8% of them singletons. This clonotype came up a few times. Antigen specificity is unknown. The CDR3 has 16 residues. The V gene's germline CDR1 is KGHSY and CDR2 FQNENV. The junction had 11 bases not matched to a gene; V was cut back by 6 bases and J by 0 bases. The sample was also reused in another study, on yellow fever vaccine responses in identical twins.

Sequencing was done on a sample of PBMCs. This sequence joins TRBV16 and TRBJ2-7; TRBD2 matches at 7 bases. The sequence was obtained from a woman between 18 and 29 years old in good health. This chain's CDR3 is CASSLLGGSDSYEQYF. The CDR3 region has the DNA TGTGCCAGCAGTCTTCTGGGCGGGAGTGACTCCTACGAGCAGTACTTC.